The subject of this entry is one TCR beta chain. Its antigen specificity is not known. No qualities accompany the bases; no much larger clone lies one base away. From the germline V gene, CDR1 is SGHTA and CDR2 is FQGNSA. Counted from cysteine to phenylalanine, this CDR3 has 14 amino acids. Just the 42-base CDR3 DNA is kept, in frame starting at base 1. V is reduced by 4 bases and J by 2 bases, leaving a spacing of 12 bases between them. Receptor libraries were prepared by the immunoSEQ multiplex PCR assay. For the multiplex PCR, a mixture combining 60 forward primers for TCR Vbeta segments and 13 reverse primers for TCR Jbeta segments was used. The CDR3 region of rearranged TCR beta genes was amplified from genomic DNA by a multiplex PCR assay. Amplified TCR beta libraries were sequenced as 87-base-pair reads on the Illumina HiSeq System. As for the authors' bioinformatics: A later analysis counted about 76 million unique TCR beta chains across the 500 to 850 repertoires, and roughly 11 million of these chains were shared by at least two donors. Raw reads were error-corrected and collapsed into unique sequences with a nearest-neighbor algorithm that merged closely related sequences to remove PCR and sequencing errors. Alignment of CDR3 sequences to IMGT reference sequences was used to assign V, D and J gene segments. For a sequence to be retained, at least a six-nucleotide match to both a V gene segment and a J gene segment was required. A rearrangement counted as productive if the CDR3 had no stop codons and remained in frame with V and J, and every other rearrangement counted as non-productive. CDR3 was defined according to IMGT convention as the region running from the second conserved V-encoded cysteine to the conserved J-encoded phenylalanine. The earlier analysis of around 640 of the donors excluded sequences that lacked an unambiguous match to a single V gene segment. An earlier analysis of approximately 590 of the donors classified V segments as functional when productive rearrangements were above 56.7% and as segregating when the standard deviation between donors was above 5%. A statistical classification framework was developed to diagnose cytomegalovirus status using the catalog of TCR beta chain sequences. A later analysis assigned V and J genes by comparing TCR nucleotide sequences with IMGT/GENE-DB human TR gene sequences. Using the TCRdist pipeline, a later analysis assigned CDR3 sequences along with most-parsimonious VDJ recombination scenarios. In a later analysis, every TCR beta chain was defined by the combination of its CDR3 amino acid sequence and its V-gene family, and reads without a unique V-gene family were dropped. In a later analysis, 450 to 600 highly shared, low-generation-probability nucleotide sequences were removed to address suspected cross-contamination and a sequencing artifact. A later analysis calculated a clonal expansion index for each public chain from normalized within-repertoire ranks of inferred template counts. A later analysis computed generation probabilities with a VDJ recombination model fitted to out-of-frame rearrangements, and checked the results against IGoR. In a later analysis, TCR-TCR, TCR-HLA and TCR-CMV co-occurrence was scored with hypergeometric tests, and a repertoire-size bias correction was applied to TCR pairs. A later analysis estimated false discovery rates by permuting HLA or CMV assignments 20 times. A later analysis grouped co-occurring TCRs with DBSCAN, adding TCRdist sequence similarity when clustering within HLA-allele-positive subsets. Repertoires with fewer than 30,000 or more than 120,000 public chains, plus five repertoires with anomalous nucleotide sharing, were excluded from co-occurrence clustering. TCRdb holds this immuneACCESS table with in-frame rearrangements only. Some clones are missing; in checked studies, unresolved V genes explain under half, and the rest has no known cause. V and J calls and clone size are those listed in that table; D and trimming were worked out from the DNA. This sample gives 50,000 to 75,000 clones in total; 83% of them show up just once. Of the sample, roughly 1.6% falls within the top ten clones.

This entry belongs to a study of cytomegalovirus exposure and HLA in healthy donors (dated by TCRdb to about 2017). The study in broad terms: According to an earlier analysis of 587 of the donors, about 170 million T cells yielded 117 million unique TCR beta sequences and 276 Gb of sequence data. Besides the first cohort of more than 650 subjects, a separate validation cohort made up of roughly 130 different subjects was used. An earlier analysis of roughly 580 of the donors used high-throughput TCR beta sequencing to judge whether each TCR beta V gene segment behaved as functional or pseudogenic. The study aimed to test whether signatures of past pathogen exposure could be identified by cataloging public T cell receptors. Alongside the repertoire data, information on donor age, sex, ethnicity and CMV serostatus was compiled. Because of strong linkage in the cohort, 4 to 6 DR-DQ haplotypes were treated as single units for association and clustering. In the later analysis, no new phenotypic data were used to find candidate immune exposures; instead, reliance was placed on TCR beta sequences and their occurrence across donors. Of the roughly 390 genotyped donors, approximately 83% fell in the genetic ancestry cluster associated with self-reported Caucasian donors. On average, approximately 250,000 unique TCR beta nucleotide sequences were sequenced per donor among a few hundred genotyped donors of the cohort, with about 19% of those sequences being non-productive. Using immunosequencing, the study profiled T cell repertoires from 550 to 750 subjects and related those repertoires to cytomegalovirus serostatus. Every discovery cohort repertoire had been produced on one sequencing platform. The number of typed donors differed by locus: about 620-640 for A, B, C, DRB1 and DQB1; 522 for DQA1; 606 for DPA1; and around 450 for DPB1. Approximately 300 gigabases of sequencing data and around 80 million unique TCR sequences made up an early release that covered over 550 HLA-typed donors. The study combined high-throughput TCR immunosequencing, statistical association of individual TCRs with disease status, and machine learning to predict cytomegalovirus infection status. A later analysis re-analyzed previously published TCR beta repertoires from 666 donors and added high-resolution HLA genotyping to study TCR occurrence patterns. Both class I and class II loci were covered by HLA typing, at four-digit resolution. A later genetic analysis used genome-wide SNP genotypes for 398 of the 666 donors, treating that subset as a discovery cohort. General conclusions and limits of the study: A later analysis found that HLA-associated TCR beta chains were more clonally expanded and had lower generation probabilities than equally common non-associated chains. In this cohort, only TCR beta chains were sequenced, and detectable features were limited by the absence of alpha or paired-chain data. While some public TCRs were present in many individuals, most TCR sequences turned up only very rarely across donors. A later genetic analysis reported fewer N-insertions in productive TCRs among donors in an Asian-associated ancestry cluster than the 666-donor mean. Most CMV-associated TCR beta chains appeared to be HLA-restricted in a later analysis, and the HLA associations seemed to be driven largely by CMV exposure. In both the original and validation cohorts, the classifier was reported to diagnose cytomegalovirus status with high specificity and sensitivity. According to the authors, the approach could potentially be generalized to other disease states and immunological phenotypes. An association between a missense DCLRE1C variant and V-gene and J-gene trimming of TCR beta chains was found in a later genetic analysis and replicated in an independent cohort. Strong co-occurrence of HLA alleles, especially DR and DQ, made assigning TCR associations to individual alleles difficult. Roughly uniform sequencing depth across donors was assumed in presence/absence analyses, although this assumption may not hold. A further reported finding was that TCR beta sequences accurately predicted the HLA-A and HLA-B alleles for most subjects in the first cohort. Some IMGT-functional V segments, including TRBV6-2 and TRBV6-3, could not be told apart with the 87-base-pair reads, so those segments were excluded. For the cohort, immune exposure information was limited to CMV serostatus. Because counts were too low, about 18 rarely observed V segments, including chromosome 9 orphons, were excluded from the earlier analysis of around 640 of the donors. A cluster of highly shared sequence variants was judged likely to be a technical artifact of the sequencing pipeline. Correlated functional status among segregating V segments might reflect linkage disequilibrium, but an unknown experimental factor could not be ruled out. A later analysis associated about 17,000 TCR beta sequences with specific HLA alleles at a false discovery rate of 0.05. In an earlier analysis of around 600 of the donors, most TCR beta V segments appeared in productive rearrangements about 90% or about 30% of the time, broadly matching IMGT annotations. In a later analysis, several top co-occurrence clusters were reported to appear linked to parvovirus B19, influenza, CMV and Epstein-Barr virus. Three of the identified cytomegalovirus-associated TCR beta chains were confirmed in vitro to be specific for cytomegalovirus antigens. A later analysis found that TCR association rates varied across HLA loci, with DRB1 alleles showing the most associated TCRs and HLA-C alleles the fewest. The study listed 164 TCR beta chains as associated with cytomegalovirus. Because HLA typing was missing for some donors at each locus, association tests included only the typed subset.

The cohort consisted of 600 to 700 healthy bone marrow donors. Cohort members were all nominally healthy when sampled, although unrecorded immune exposures were likely present. CMV serostatus was positive for more than 250 and negative for about half of the roughly 700 cohort members, and was not recorded for this donor. A peripheral blood sample was collected from each donor, and TCR beta sequencing was performed on peripheral blood mononuclear cells. The Qiagen DNeasy Blood Extraction Kit was used to extract genomic DNA from the blood cell samples. The sequencing sample was made of PBMCs. The V gene is TRBV7-2 and the J gene is TRBJ2-7; TRBD1 is a weak D gene call, 6 bases matching. This clonotype originated in a human donor in good health. The CDR3 region reads CASSSKRQAYEQYF. In nucleotide form, the sequence is TGTGCCAGCAGCTCAAAGAGACAGGCCTACGAGCAGTACTTC.